The 15 T cell receptor beta chains below all came from one sample that was sequenced in a study of PD-1 blockade in classical Hodgkin lymphoma. This table comes from immunoSEQ multiplex PCR, and its TCRdb copy is limited to in-frame clones, with some not included. This sample has roughly 100,000 clones, with roughly 89% found just once. Time point in this sample: cycle 4 day 1 (C4D1), after 5 to 7 weeks of nivolumab. Following autologous stem cell transplantation, relapse occurred in every patient, and exposure to brentuximab vedotin varied. The sequences come from peripheral blood mononuclear cells (PBMCs), collected before the fourth cycle of nivolumab. The receptors derive from a human donor with classical Hodgkin lymphoma.

The rearrangement links TRBV30 to TRBJ2-2, with no clear D. The CDR3 is 12 amino acids. The V gene's germline CDR1 is GTSNPN and CDR2 SVGIG (reference sequence). V lost 4 bases to trimming and J lost 3 bases, with 6 bases between them. Here the CDR3 reads CAWIGYTGELFF. CDR3 DNA sequence: TGTGCCTGGATTGGGTACACCGGGGAGCTGTTTTTT.

This chain connects TRBV4-3 to TRBJ2-5; perhaps TRBD1 as D (5 bases). Per germline, CDR1 LGHNA and CDR2 YSLEER. The CDR3 length is 13 residues. V was clipped by 4 bases and J by 1 base, with 7 bases between them. The CDR3 DNA is TGCGCCAGCAGCCCAGGGCTCCAAGAGACCCAGTACTTC. It translates to CASSPGLQETQYF.

V and J are TRBV7-9 and TRBJ2-7, with 8 bases identical to TRBD2. This CDR3 has 13 residues. V gave up 6 bases and J gave up 9 bases; unmatched junction bases: 10. From germline, CDR1 is SEHNR and CDR2 FQNEAQ (reference sequence). This chain's CDR3 is CASRPPGLEAQYF. In nucleotides, the CDR3 is TGTGCCAGCAGACCGCCGGGACTAGAGGCGCAGTACTTC.

J is TRBJ2-7 and V is TRBV6-1, with a weak D call TRBD1 (6 bases). The CDR3 has 15 amino acids. Trimming left V 0 bases short and J 6 bases short, with 15 bases between. Germline CDR1 reads MNHNS; CDR2 reads SASEGT. CDR3 nucleotide sequence: TGTGCCAGCAGTGAAGCTCATCAGGGGTTGGCCGAGCAGTACTTC. It specifies CASSEAHQGLAEQYF.

DNA for the CDR3: TGTGCCAGCAGCTTCGGAGCGGACAGCAATCAGCCCCAGCATTTT. Translating gives CASSFGADSNQPQHF. The genes are TRBV5-6 and TRBJ1-5; D is unclear. The CDR3 spans 15 residues. The germline V gene encodes CDR1 SGHDT and CDR2 YYEEEE. Trimming cost V 2 bases and J 1 base, with 10 bases left between them.

This clone was detected only a few times. The gene calls are TRBV7-9 and TRBJ2-2; 8 bases line up with TRBD1. The CDR3 length is 16 residues. V shed 4 bases and J 3 bases; nucleotides not matched to a gene: 7. From germline, CDR1 is SEHNR and CDR2 FQNEAQ (reference sequence). The CDR3, as DNA: TGTGCCAGCAGCTCGACAGGGGAACGGGACACCGGGGAGCTGTTTTTT. As protein: CASSSTGERDTGELFF.

This clone was found once. J is TRBJ1-2 and V is TRBV14; D is possibly TRBD1 (5 bases). Germline V CDR1 and CDR2: SGHDN, FVKESK. This CDR3 spans 13 amino acids. The ends were cut back, 4 bases at V and 4 bases at J, with 10 bases in the middle. CDR3 DNA sequence: TGTGCCAGCAGCCCAGGACAAACCTATGGCTACACCTTC. It codes for CASSPGQTYGYTF.

V usage is TRBV7-9 and J usage is TRBJ1-1; D unclear. CDR3 length: 13 residues. Trimming took off 0 bases at V and 2 bases at J, with 4 bases between the two ends. The germline V gene has CDR1 SEHNR and CDR2 FQNEAQ (reference sequence). The CDR3 DNA sequence: TGTGCCAGCAGCTTAGCTCAAAACACTGAAGCTTTCTTT. Protein sequence: CASSLAQNTEAFF. Together with reference TRBV7-9 and TRBJ1-1, the CDR3 gives the full variable domain: DTGVSQNPRHKITKRGQNVTFRCDPISEHNRLYWYRQTLGQGPEFLTYFQNEAQLEKSRLLSDRFSAERPKGSFSTLEIQRTEQGDSAMYLCASSLAQNTEAFFGQGTRLTVV.

V gene TRBV6-1 combines with J gene TRBJ1-5, with TRBD1 as a possible D gene (6 bases). V gave up 11 bases and J gave up 7 bases, with 18 bases separating them. The CDR3 contains 13 residues. Germline V lookup: CDR1 MNHNS, CDR2 SASEGT. CDR3 amino acids: CAAEGFRGQPQHF. Written as DNA, the CDR3 is TGTGCCGCCGAGGGATTTAGGGGGCAGCCCCAGCATTTT.

The V gene is TRBV25-1, the J gene TRBJ1-4; D is undetermined. Per germline, CDR1 MGHDK and CDR2 SYGVNS. V was pared by 1 base and J by 8 bases, with 17 bases between. The CDR3 sequence is 16 residues long. The CDR3 loop reads CASSEWGGAGFEKLFF. As DNA, the CDR3 is TGTGCCAGCAGTGAATGGGGTGGAGCGGGATTCGAAAAACTGTTTTTT.

The chain has TRBV28 and TRBJ2-3, with no clear D. Germline CDR1 is MDHEN and CDR2 is SYDVKM. Trimming cost V 7 bases and J 1 base, with 6 bases left between them. This CDR3 has 12 residues. CDR3 sequence reads: CASNGGTDTQYF. The CDR3 region has the DNA TGTGCCAGCAACGGCGGCACAGATACGCAGTATTTT.

The chain couples TRBV5-1 to TRBJ2-1; 8 nucleotides align to TRBD2. Germline-derived CDR1 and CDR2 are SGHRS and YFSETQ. The CDR3 runs to 13 residues. V gave up 4 bases and J gave up 7 bases; unmatched junction bases: 4. In DNA form, the CDR3 reads TGCGCCAGCAGCACCGGGACTAGTAATGAGCAGTTCTTC. Its protein product is CASSTGTSNEQFF.

V and J are TRBV29-1 and TRBJ1-5; 9 nucleotides agree with TRBD1. Trimming cost V 7 bases and J 5 bases; bases outside gene matches: 12. Germline V lookup: CDR1 SQVTM, CDR2 ANQGSEA. This CDR3 comprises 15 residues. CDR3 residues: CSAEWDRVADQPQHF. DNA for the CDR3: TGCAGCGCCGAATGGGACAGGGTTGCGGATCAGCCCCAGCATTTT.

The V gene is TRBV5-1, the J gene TRBJ2-1; TRBD2 matches at 15 bases. The CDR3 runs to 15 residues. V lost 3 bases, J lost 8 bases, and 3 bases stayed unmatched. Germline values: CDR1 SGHRS, CDR2 YFSETQ. The CDR3: CASSSGLAGGHEQFF. The CDR3, as DNA: TGCGCCAGCAGCTCGGGACTAGCGGGAGGACATGAGCAGTTCTTC.

The gene calls are TRBV13 and TRBJ2-1; D uncertain. Per the germline V gene, CDR1 is PRHDT and CDR2 is FYEKMQ (reference sequence). V was trimmed by 6 bases and J by 9 bases, leaving 21 bases between them. The CDR3 spans 15 residues. In nucleotides, the CDR3 is TGTGCCAGCAGACCCTTATCGTCTTACCCCCTTGAGCAGTTCTTC. It specifies CASRPLSSYPLEQFF.